The clone carrying this T cell receptor beta chain has only a few counts. Patients from Seattle were sampled longitudinally, starting during active infection. Germline trimming cut 3 bases from V and 4 bases from J; bases unmatched to any gene: 8. Germline V gene sequence: CDR1 SGHRS, CDR2 YFSETQ. This CDR3 is 17 amino acids long. In the original analysis: Amplification of reference gene primers was used by the study to estimate nucleated cell counts. Clones were sequenced by immunoSEQ multiplex PCR, and TCRdb holds only the in-frame ones, with some missing. Clone size and V and J calls were adopted from that table, with D and trimming inferred from the DNA. The sample lists approximately 210,000 clones, approximately 80% occurring once. The record originates from a study of blood T cell repertoires in COVID-19. Looking at the study overall: There were acute and convalescent COVID-19 samples, and they came from the United States, Italy and Spain. The analysed material was cDNA or gDNA that came from T cells, B-cell-depleted T cells, or PBMCs.

This chain connects TRBV5-1 to TRBJ2-1, with TRBD2 identical over 12 bases. Input material: peripheral blood. The TCR comes from a woman aged 80 or over with COVID-19, enrolled during active disease. The chain's CDR3 is CASSSRSTSGGYNEQFF. DNA of the CDR3: TGCGCCAGCAGCTCCCGCTCCACTAGCGGGGGGTACAATGAGCAGTTCTTC.